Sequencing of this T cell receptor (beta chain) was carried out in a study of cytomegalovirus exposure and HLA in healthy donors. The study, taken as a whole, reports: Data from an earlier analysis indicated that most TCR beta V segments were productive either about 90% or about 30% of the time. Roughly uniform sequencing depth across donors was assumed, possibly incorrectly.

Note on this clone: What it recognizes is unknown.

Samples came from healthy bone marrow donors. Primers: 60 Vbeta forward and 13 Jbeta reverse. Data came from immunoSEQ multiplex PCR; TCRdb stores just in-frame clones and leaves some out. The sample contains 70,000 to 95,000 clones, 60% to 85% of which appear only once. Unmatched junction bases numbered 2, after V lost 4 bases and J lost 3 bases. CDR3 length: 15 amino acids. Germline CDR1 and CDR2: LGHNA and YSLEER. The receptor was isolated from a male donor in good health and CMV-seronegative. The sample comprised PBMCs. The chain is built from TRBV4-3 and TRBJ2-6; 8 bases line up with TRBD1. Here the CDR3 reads CASSPDRGGANVLTF. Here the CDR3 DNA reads TGCGCCAGCAGCCCTGACAGGGGTGGGGCCAACGTCCTGACTTTC.